The 8 T cell receptor beta chains listed next were all sequenced from one sample in a study of shared clonotypes between healthy human individuals. The protocol was immunoSEQ multiplex PCR, while the TCRdb copy is restricted to in-frame clones and leaves out a portion. Of 740,000 or so clones in the sample, 60% to 75% were seen once. The sample was memory CD4+ T cells sorted from blood. The subset was: CD45RA-negative fraction. The source is a woman in her 30s in good health.

This clone was observed a few times. Other DNA sequences from this sample encode an identical CDR3 as well. The gene calls are TRBV30 and TRBJ2-3, with 10 bases fitting TRBD2. CDR1 is GTSNPN and CDR2 is SVGIG in the germline V gene (reference sequence). The V segment lost 3 bases and the J segment 0 bases; nucleotides outside the gene matches: 0. The CDR3 runs to 14 residues. CDR3 in DNA: TGTGCCTGGAGGACTAGCGGGAGCACAGATACGCAGTATTTT. Translated: CAWRTSGSTDTQYF.

The gene calls are TRBV6-5 and TRBJ2-1; 7 bases agree with TRBD2. The length of the CDR3 is 16 residues. V was pared by 4 bases and J by 1 base, with 7 bases of the junction left unmatched. Germline V gene sequence: CDR1 MNHEY, CDR2 SVGAGI. The CDR3 DNA reads as TGTGCCAGCAGTTCGAGGACTAGTCGGTCCTACAATGAGCAGTTCTTC. This encodes CASSSRTSRSYNEQFF.

This chain links TRBV10-2 with TRBJ2-7; D gene unclear. CDR3 length equals 13 residues. V was shortened by 6 bases and J by 4 bases, with 13 bases between the two germline ends. Germline-derived CDR1 and CDR2 are WSHSY and SAAADI. CDR3: CASRHQAPYEQYF. The CDR3, as DNA: TGCGCCAGCAGACATCAGGCGCCGTACGAGCAGTACTTC.

The genes are TRBV7-2 and TRBJ1-5; D is uncertain. The V gene lost 2 bases and the J gene lost 2 bases, with 7 bases spanning the gap. Germline-derived CDR1 and CDR2 are SGHTA and FQGNSA. This CDR3 comprises 14 residues. The DNA of the CDR3 is TGTGCCAGCAGCTTAAACGGCGGCAATCAGCCCCAGCATTTT. Translating it yields CASSLNGGNQPQHF.

The CDR3 protein is CASSSGTGNEQYF. The CDR3 DNA reads TGTGCCAGCAGCTCTGGGACAGGGAACGAGCAGTACTTC. This chain uses TRBV5-5 with TRBJ2-7, with 9 bases aligning to TRBD1. The CDR3 sequence is 13 residues long. CDR1 and CDR2 from the germline V gene are SGHKS and YYEKEE (reference sequence). With 3 bases clipped from V and 5 bases from J, the junction kept 3 bases outside the gene matches.

V and J are TRBV20-1 and TRBJ2-7; no clear D. The CDR3 loop spans 11 amino acids. The germline V gene encodes CDR1 DFQATT and CDR2 SNEGSKA (reference sequence). V was clipped by 3 bases and J by 4 bases, with 7 bases between them. The CDR3 coding sequence is TGCAGTGCTAGTAAGTTGTACGAGCAGTACTTC. Its protein is CSASKLYEQYF.

This sequence joins TRBV19 and TRBJ2-6, with D perhaps matching TRBD1 (5 bases). The CDR3 runs to 14 residues. Germline V lookup: CDR1 LNHDA, CDR2 SQIVND (reference sequence). Trimming stripped 9 bases from V and 1 base from J, with 10 bases between. CDR3 protein: CASKAGSGANVLTF. In nucleotides, the CDR3 is TGTGCCAGCAAGGCAGGGTCTGGGGCCAACGTCCTGACTTTC.

This rearrangement joins TRBV27 to TRBJ2-3; tentative D call: TRBD2 (6 bases). CDR3 length: 13 amino acids. The V gene lost 10 bases and the J gene lost 0 bases, with 11 bases spanning the gap. Per the germline V gene, CDR1 is MNHEY and CDR2 is SMNVEV (reference sequence). The CDR3 DNA sequence: TGTGCCATCCGGGACTGGAGCACAGATACGCAGTATTTT. As protein: CAIRDWSTDTQYF.